This T cell receptor beta chain was sequenced during a study of TIL therapy for anti-PD-1-resistant metastatic lung cancer. Across the whole study: Half of patients were current or former smokers. Findings of the study overall: Many TIL product clones were absent from baseline tumor, suggesting clonal contraction.

The libraries were made with immunoSEQ v3. Using immunoSEQ multiplex PCR, the repertoire was profiled, and TCRdb retains in-frame clones only, with some absent. The sample holds approximately 97,000 clones, 55% to 75% seen once. As regards this clone: Its target is not known. The junction departs from germline at one end; a sequencing error may be responsible.

Time point: pre-treatment sample, taken before nivolumab and TIL therapy. The tumor samples were excised metastases, mostly pleural nodules or supraclavicular lymph nodes. Adults with stage 4 NSCLC were enrolled in a phase I trial. This TCR derives from a person between 25 and 80 years old with non-small cell lung cancer. Sequencing used tumor tissue, obtained at baseline.

CDR3 region: CASSQGQNNEQFF. In nucleotides, the CDR3 is TGTGCTAGCAGCCAGGGACAGAACAATGAGCAGTTCTTC. V is TRBV7-7 and J is TRBJ2-1; 7 bases match TRBD1. The CDR3 is made up of 13 amino acids. Germline V gene sequence: CDR1 SSHAT, CDR2 FNYEAQ (reference sequence).